The 20 T cell receptor beta chains in this list originate from one sample, sequenced in a study of Ad26.COV2.S vaccination and SARS-CoV-2 variants. Assay: immunoSEQ multiplex PCR; the TCRdb copy retains only in-frame clones and omits some. The sample gives 350,000 to 500,000 clones, about nine tenths of which show up once; 12% is in the top ten. Treatment meaning: roughly 18 received Ad26.COV2.S at low or high dose, single or two shots; 5 received placebo; per-sample allocation not given. Repertoires come from day 63 after the first vaccine or placebo injection. The sequenced sample was peripheral blood, obtained in a trial of Ad26.COV2.S vaccine versus placebo. The receptors originated from a person aged 18-65 years who received the Ad26.COV2.S COVID-19 vaccine or a placebo.

J is TRBJ2-2 and V is TRBV3-1 (or the pseudogene TRBV3-2); no firm D call. CDR1 and CDR2 (germline): LGHDT, YNNKEL (reference sequence). V was clipped by 3 bases and J by 2 bases, with 7 bases between them. This CDR3 comprises 14 residues. CDR3 sequence (DNA): TGTGCCAGCAGCCATCCAATAAACACCGGGGAGCTGTTTTTT. This encodes CASSHPINTGELFF.

This chain joins TRBV27 and TRBJ1-2; TRBD1 might be the D (5 bases). Looked up from germline, CDR1 is MNHEY and CDR2 is SMNVEV (reference sequence). The germline V and J ends were trimmed by 5 bases and 2 bases, with 12 bases remaining between them. This CDR3 region has 14 residues. This CDR3 is CASSLGTGNYGYTF. DNA of the CDR3: TGTGCCAGCAGTCTCGGGACGGGGAACTATGGCTACACCTTC.

The chain recombines TRBV5-5 with TRBJ2-3; 7 bases fit TRBD1. After removal of 0 bases from V and 5 bases from J, the junction contained 9 bases not matched to a gene. The CDR3 has 16 residues. The germline gives CDR1 SGHKS, CDR2 YYEKEE (reference sequence). CDR3 protein: CASSLEPRGFQDTQYF. In nucleotides, the CDR3 is TGTGCCAGCAGCTTGGAGCCCAGGGGGTTTCAAGATACGCAGTATTTT.

This chain joins TRBV4-1 and TRBJ2-5, with TRBD2 matching 10 bases. Trimming took 2 bases from V and 1 from J; bases not matched to a gene: 1. The CDR3 loop spans 15 amino acids. Germline loops: CDR1 MGHRA, CDR2 YSYEKL. The CDR3 reads CASSQLAGAQETQYF. CDR3 DNA sequence: TGCGCCAGCAGCCAACTAGCGGGGGCCCAAGAGACCCAGTACTTC.

This clone was recorded only once. The rearrangement joins TRBV27 to TRBJ1-5; D not certain. CDR1 MNHEY and CDR2 SMNVEV come from the germline V gene (reference sequence). The CDR3 is 15 residues long. V was trimmed by 3 bases and J by 4 bases, leaving 13 bases between them. The CDR3 DNA is TGTGCCAGCAGTTTCTCCCCCCTTTCGAATCAGCCCCAGCATTTT. Residues: CASSFSPLSNQPQHF.

This clone was observed once. CDR3 in amino acids: CAWSYATDTQYF. In DNA, the CDR3 is TGTGCCTGGAGTTATGCAACAGATACGCAGTATTTT. The V call is TRBV30, the J call TRBJ2-3; unclear D gene. V lost 2 bases to trimming and J lost 3 bases, with 6 bases between them. The CDR3 contains 12 residues. Germline CDR1 GTSNPN, CDR2 SVGIG (reference sequence).

The gene calls are TRBV18 and TRBJ1-2; the match to TRBD1 covers 9 bases. Per the germline V gene, CDR1 is KGHSH and CDR2 is LQKENI. Trimming took 2 bases from V and 2 from J; bases not matched to a gene: 6. The CDR3 totals 16 residues. Written as DNA, the CDR3 is TGTGCCAGCTCACCATCCACAGGGGGCGCCAACTATGGCTACACCTTC. This translates into CASSPSTGGANYGYTF.

V and J are TRBV11-2 and TRBJ2-1; D is unresolved. V lost 4 bases and J 9 bases, leaving 10 bases between the germline ends. Germline V gives CDR1 SGHAT, CDR2 FQNNGV. The CDR3 has 12 amino acids. The CDR3 bases are TGTGCCAGCAGCTCCTACGATTTTGAGCAGTTCTTC. Encoded protein: CASSSYDFEQFF.

This rearrangement joins TRBV4-3 to TRBJ2-3; D is ambiguous. Trimming shortened V by 3 bases and J by 3 bases, and 16 bases separated the two germline ends. The CDR3 is 16 residues long. Looked up from germline, CDR1 is LGHNA and CDR2 is YSLEER. The CDR3 DNA is TGCGCCAGCAGCCAGAATCCGAGCCCCTTGACAGATACGCAGTATTTT. This gives the protein CASSQNPSPLTDTQYF.

The genes are TRBV28 and TRBJ1-1; a weak D match, TRBD1 (5 bases). Trimming took off 6 bases at V and 0 bases at J, with 11 bases between the two ends. The CDR3 runs 14 residues. Germline V gene sequence: CDR1 MDHEN, CDR2 SYDVKM. The CDR3 bases are TGTGCCAGCAGCCCACAGGCTATGAACACTGAAGCTTTCTTT. It is translated as CASSPQAMNTEAFF.

In the case of this clone: The germline gene is not matched at one end of the junction; a read error may be the cause. The chain uses TRBV7-7 and TRBJ2-5; D is unclear. The germline V gene encodes CDR1 SSHAT and CDR2 FNYEAQ (reference sequence). This CDR3 is built from 14 residues. The CDR3 is CASSLAGGQETQYF. The CDR3 coding sequence is TGTGCTAGCAGCTTGGCAGGCGGTCAAGAGACCCAGTACTTC. The variable domain in full, completed from reference TRBV7-7 and TRBJ2-5, reads GAGVSQSPRYKVTKRGQDVTLRCDPISSHATLYWYQQALGQGPEFLTYFNYEAQPDKSGLPSDRFSAERPEGSISTLTIQRTEQRDSAMYRCASSLAGGQETQYFGPGTRLLVL.

This chain links TRBV7-2 with TRBJ2-3; D gene ambiguous. Trimming shortened V by 5 bases and J by 3 bases, and 15 bases separated the two germline ends. CDR1 is SGHTA and CDR2 is FQGNSA in the germline V gene. This CDR3 is 15 amino acids long. The DNA of the CDR3 is TGTGCCAGCAGCCCATACACAGACGGGACAGATACGCAGTATTTT. Amino acids: CASSPYTDGTDTQYF. The whole variable domain, remainder taken from reference TRBV7-2 and TRBJ2-3, is GAGVSQSPSNKVTEKGKDVELRCDPISGHTALYWYRQSLGQGLEFLIYFQGNSAPDKSGLPSDRFSAERTGGSVSTLTIQRTQQEDSAVYLCASSPYTDGTDTQYFGPGTRLTVL.

The chain combines TRBV19 with TRBJ2-1; 11 bases are a match to TRBD2. With 3 bases clipped from V and 5 bases from J, the junction kept 6 bases outside the gene matches. The CDR3 totals 16 residues. Looked up from germline, CDR1 is LNHDA and CDR2 is SQIVND (reference sequence). The CDR3 sequence is CASSIPGLADNNEQFF. CDR3 sequence (DNA): TGTGCCAGTAGTATCCCGGGACTAGCGGATAACAATGAGCAGTTCTTC.

This clone is a singleton in its sample. The V gene is TRBV7-8, the J gene TRBJ2-7; a weak D match, TRBD1 (6 bases). Germline loops: CDR1 SGHVS, CDR2 FQNEAQ. CDR3 size: 15 residues. V dropped 5 bases and J dropped 2 bases, with 16 bases sitting between them. CDR3 nucleotide sequence: TGTGCCAGCAGCCAGGGGTCCATTGGTACCTACGAGCAGTACTTC. It yields the protein CASSQGSIGTYEQYF.

The chain is built from TRBV29-1 and TRBJ1-1; 9 nucleotides align to TRBD1. The V segment lost 8 bases and the J segment 5 bases; nucleotides outside the gene matches: 6. This CDR3 contains 12 residues. Germline loops: CDR1 SQVTM, CDR2 ANQGSEA. CDR3 bases: TGCAGCTCAGGGACAGGGATAACTGAAGCTTTCTTT. Amino acids: CSSGTGITEAFF.

This rearrangement joins TRBV6-5 to TRBJ2-1, with no clear D. Germline V lookup: CDR1 MNHEY, CDR2 SVGAGI. The CDR3 totals 11 residues. Trimming left V 7 bases short and J 6 bases short, with 7 bases between. The CDR3 DNA sequence: TGTGCCAGCAAAAATTTCAATGAGCAGTTCTTC. This gives the protein CASKNFNEQFF.

This clone was counted a single time. The rearrangement joins TRBV21-1 to TRBJ2-7; no check of the table's D call, TRBD1, against the DNA was made. TRBV21-1 is labeled a pseudogene. The CDR3 extends over 14 amino acids. Written as DNA, the CDR3 is TGTGCCAGCAGAGAGCCGGGACAGGGTATCGAGCAGTACTTC. It yields the protein CASREPGQGIEQYF.

The rearrangement joins TRBV15 to TRBJ2-6, with D maybe TRBD2 (5 bases). The V gene's germline CDR1 is LNHNV and CDR2 YYDKDF (reference sequence). The CDR3 has 16 residues. Trimming removed 1 base from V and 3 bases from J, with 10 bases in between. The CDR3 region is CATSRVLGSGANVLTF. As DNA, the CDR3 is TGTGCCACCAGCAGAGTATTGGGGAGTGGGGCCAACGTCCTGACTTTC.

Here the CDR3 DNA reads TGTGCCAGCAGTAGCAGCCCCACCGGGGAGCTGTTTTTT. Its translation: CASSSSPTGELFF. V gene TRBV2 combines with J gene TRBJ2-2; no definite D call. Germline-derived CDR1 and CDR2 are SNHLY and FYNNEI. Trimming took off 5 bases at V and 4 bases at J, with 8 bases between the two ends. The CDR3 totals 13 residues.

This sequence joins TRBV6-1 and TRBJ2-5; possible D gene TRBD2, 6 bases. The CDR3 runs to 16 residues. Trimming left V 0 bases short and J 4 bases short, with 15 bases between. Germline lookup yields CDR1 MNHNS and CDR2 SASEGT. In nucleotides, the CDR3 is TGTGCCAGCAGTGAAGCGCTGAGGCAGGGAGGAGAGACCCAGTACTTC. Translating gives CASSEALRQGGETQYF.